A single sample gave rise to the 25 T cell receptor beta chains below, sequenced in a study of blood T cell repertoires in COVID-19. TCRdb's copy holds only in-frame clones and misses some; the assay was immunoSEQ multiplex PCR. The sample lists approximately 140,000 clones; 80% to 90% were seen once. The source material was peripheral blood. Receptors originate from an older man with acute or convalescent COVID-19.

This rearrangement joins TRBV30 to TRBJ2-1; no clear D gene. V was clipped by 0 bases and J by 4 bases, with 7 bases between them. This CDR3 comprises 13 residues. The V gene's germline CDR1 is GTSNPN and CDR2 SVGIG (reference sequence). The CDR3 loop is CAWSVIQYNEQFF. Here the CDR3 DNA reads TGTGCCTGGAGTGTGATACAGTACAATGAGCAGTTCTTC. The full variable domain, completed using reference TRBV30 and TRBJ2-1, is SQTIHQWPATLVQPVGSPLSLECTVEGTSNPNLYWYRQAAGRGLQLLFYSVGIGQISSEVPQNLSASRPQDRQFILSSKKLLLSDSGFYLCAWSVIQYNEQFFGPGTRLTVL.

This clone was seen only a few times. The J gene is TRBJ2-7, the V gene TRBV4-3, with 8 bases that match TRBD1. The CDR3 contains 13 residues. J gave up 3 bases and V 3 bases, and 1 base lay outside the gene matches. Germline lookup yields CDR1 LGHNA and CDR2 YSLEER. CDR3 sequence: CASSHGQGYEQYF. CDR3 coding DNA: TGCGCCAGCAGCCACGGACAGGGCTACGAGCAGTACTTC.

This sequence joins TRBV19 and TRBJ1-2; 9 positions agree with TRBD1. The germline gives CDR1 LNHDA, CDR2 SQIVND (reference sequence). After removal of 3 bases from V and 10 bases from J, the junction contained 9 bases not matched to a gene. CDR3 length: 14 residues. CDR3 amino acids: CASSISGDREAYTF. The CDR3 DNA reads TGTGCCAGTAGTATCTCGGGGGACAGGGAAGCCTACACCTTC.

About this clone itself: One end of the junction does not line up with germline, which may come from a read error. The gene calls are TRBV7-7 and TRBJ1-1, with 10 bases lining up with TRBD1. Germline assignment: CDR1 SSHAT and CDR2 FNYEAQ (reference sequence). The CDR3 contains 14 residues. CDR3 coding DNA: TGTGCTAGCAGCCCGGGACAGGGGAGTACTGAAGCTTTCTTT. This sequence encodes CASSPGQGSTEAFF.

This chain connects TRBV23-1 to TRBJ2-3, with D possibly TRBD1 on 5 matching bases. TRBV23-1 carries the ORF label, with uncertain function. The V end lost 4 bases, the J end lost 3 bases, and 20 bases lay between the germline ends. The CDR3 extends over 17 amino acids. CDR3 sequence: CASSPTDPEANTDTQYF. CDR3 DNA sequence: TGCGCCAGCAGTCCGACAGATCCCGAGGCGAATACAGATACGCAGTATTTT.

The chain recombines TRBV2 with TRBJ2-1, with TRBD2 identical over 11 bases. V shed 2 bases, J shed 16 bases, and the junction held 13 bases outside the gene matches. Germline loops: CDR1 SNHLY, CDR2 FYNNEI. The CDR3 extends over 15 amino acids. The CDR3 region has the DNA TGTGCCAGCAGTGAAAGGTTCGGTCTAGCGGGAGGATCCTTCTTC. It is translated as CASSERFGLAGGSFF.

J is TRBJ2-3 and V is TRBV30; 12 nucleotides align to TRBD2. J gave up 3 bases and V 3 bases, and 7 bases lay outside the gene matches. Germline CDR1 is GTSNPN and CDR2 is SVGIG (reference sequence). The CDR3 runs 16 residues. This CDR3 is CAWSRPTSGRTDTQYF. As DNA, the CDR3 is TGTGCCTGGAGCCGCCCCACTAGCGGGAGGACAGATACGCAGTATTTT.

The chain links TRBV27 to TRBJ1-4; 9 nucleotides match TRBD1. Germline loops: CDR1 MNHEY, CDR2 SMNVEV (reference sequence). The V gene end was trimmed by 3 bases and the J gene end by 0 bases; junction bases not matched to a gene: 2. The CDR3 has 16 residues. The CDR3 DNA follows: TGTGCCAGCAGTTTGACAGGGGGAGCAACTAATGAAAAACTGTTTTTT. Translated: CASSLTGGATNEKLFF.

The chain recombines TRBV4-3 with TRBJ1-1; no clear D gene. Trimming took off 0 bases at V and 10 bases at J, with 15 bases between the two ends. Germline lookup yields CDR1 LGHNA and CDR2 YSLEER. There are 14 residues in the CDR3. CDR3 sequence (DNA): TGCGCCAGCAGCCAAGAACCGGGGTCCGAGGGAGCTTTCTTT. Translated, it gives CASSQEPGSEGAFF.

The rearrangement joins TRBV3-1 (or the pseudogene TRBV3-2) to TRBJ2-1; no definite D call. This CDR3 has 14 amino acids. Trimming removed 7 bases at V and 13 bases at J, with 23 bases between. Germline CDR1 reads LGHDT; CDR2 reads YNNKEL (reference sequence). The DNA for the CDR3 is TGTGCCAGCAATATCCTCCGAGAGGCCCTCGCTCAGTTCTTC. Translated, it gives CASNILREALAQFF.

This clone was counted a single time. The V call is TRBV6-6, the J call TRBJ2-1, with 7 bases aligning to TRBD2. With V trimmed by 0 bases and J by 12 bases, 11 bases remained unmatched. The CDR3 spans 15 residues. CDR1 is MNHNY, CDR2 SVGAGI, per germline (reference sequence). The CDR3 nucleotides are TGTGCCAGCAGTTACTCTCTAGCGGTGAGGGAGGGGCAGTTCTTC. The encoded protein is CASSYSLAVREGQFF.

The DNA for the CDR3 is TGTGCCAGCAGCTCCAGACTAGCGGGAGAATCAGATACGCAGTATTTT. Encoded protein: CASSSRLAGESDTQYF. The chain combines TRBV9 with TRBJ2-3; TRBD2 aligns across 12 bases. The CDR3 covers 16 residues. Germline V lookup: CDR1 SGDLS, CDR2 YYNGEE. Trimming at V came to 4 bases and at J to 4 bases, leaving 7 bases not matched to a gene. The complete variable domain, with remaining parts taken from reference TRBV9 and TRBJ2-3, reads DSGVTQTPKHLITATGQRVTLRCSPRSGDLSVYWYQQSLDQGLQFLIQYYNGEERAKGNILERFSAQQFPDLHSELNLSSLELGDSALYFCASSSRLAGESDTQYFGPGTRLTVL.

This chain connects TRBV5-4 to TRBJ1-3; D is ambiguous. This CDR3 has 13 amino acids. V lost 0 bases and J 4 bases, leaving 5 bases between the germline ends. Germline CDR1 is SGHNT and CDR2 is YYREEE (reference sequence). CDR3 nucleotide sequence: TGTGCCAGCAGCTTGGTCGGGGGAAACACCATATATTTT. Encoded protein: CASSLVGGNTIYF.

The CDR3 DNA reads as TGTGCCTGGAGACAGAAAGAGACCCAGTACTTC. Amino acids: CAWRQKETQYF. The V call is TRBV30, the J call TRBJ2-5, with D hard to call. The CDR3 covers 11 residues. Germline CDR1 GTSNPN, CDR2 SVGIG (reference sequence). The V gene lost 3 bases and the J gene lost 3 bases, with 5 bases spanning the gap. The variable domain in full, with the rest retrieved from reference TRBV30 and TRBJ2-5, is SQTIHQWPATLVQPVGSPLSLECTVEGTSNPNLYWYRQAAGRGLQLLFYSVGIGQISSEVPQNLSASRPQDRQFILSSKKLLLSDSGFYLCAWRQKETQYFGPGTRLLVL.

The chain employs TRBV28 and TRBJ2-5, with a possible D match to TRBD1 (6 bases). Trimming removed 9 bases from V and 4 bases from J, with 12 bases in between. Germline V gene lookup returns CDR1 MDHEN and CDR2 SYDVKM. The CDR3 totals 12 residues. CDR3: CASNQGTETQYF. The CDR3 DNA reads TGTGCCAGTAATCAGGGGACAGAGACCCAGTACTTC. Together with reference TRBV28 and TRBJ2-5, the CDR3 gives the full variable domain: DVKVTQSSRYLVKRTGEKVFLECVQDMDHENMFWYRQDPGLGLRLIYFSYDVKMKEKGDIPEGYSVSREKKERFSLILESASTNQTSMYLCASNQGTETQYFGPGTRLLVL.

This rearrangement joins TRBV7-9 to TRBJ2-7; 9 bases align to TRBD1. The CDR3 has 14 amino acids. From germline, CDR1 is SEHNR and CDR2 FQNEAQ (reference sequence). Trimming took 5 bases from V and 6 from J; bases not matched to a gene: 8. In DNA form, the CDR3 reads TGTGCCAGCAGCAAACAGGGGGCCGGGACCGAGCAGTACTTC. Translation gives CASSKQGAGTEQYF.

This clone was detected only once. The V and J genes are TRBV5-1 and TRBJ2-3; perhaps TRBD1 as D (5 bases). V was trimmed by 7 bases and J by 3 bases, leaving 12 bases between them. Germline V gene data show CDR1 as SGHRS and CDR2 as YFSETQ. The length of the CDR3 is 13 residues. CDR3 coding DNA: TGCGCCAGCGCCCCAGGGTGGACAGATACGCAGTATTTT. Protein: CASAPGWTDTQYF.

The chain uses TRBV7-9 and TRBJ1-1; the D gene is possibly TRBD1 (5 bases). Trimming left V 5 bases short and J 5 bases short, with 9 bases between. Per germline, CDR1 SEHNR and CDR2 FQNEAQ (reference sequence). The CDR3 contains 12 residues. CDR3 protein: CASSRRGTEAFF. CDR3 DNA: TGTGCCAGCAGCCGACGGGGGACTGAAGCTTTCTTT.

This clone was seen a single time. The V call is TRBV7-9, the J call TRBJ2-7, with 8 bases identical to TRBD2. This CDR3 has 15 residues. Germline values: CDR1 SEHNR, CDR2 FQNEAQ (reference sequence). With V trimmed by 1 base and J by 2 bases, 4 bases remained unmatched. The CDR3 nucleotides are TGTGCCAGCAGCTTAGACGGGAGGGCCACCTACGAGCAGTACTTC. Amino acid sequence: CASSLDGRATYEQYF.

CDR3 coding DNA: TGTGCCACCAGTGATTTTTGGGGGACTAGCGGAAAAGAGACCCAGTACTTC. As protein: CATSDFWGTSGKETQYF. The J gene is TRBJ2-5, the V gene TRBV24-1, with 11 bases matching TRBD2. CDR3 length: 17 amino acids. The V and J ends lost 1 base and 3 bases, in that order; junction bases with no gene match: 6. The germline CDR1 and CDR2 sequences are KGHDR and SFDVKD.

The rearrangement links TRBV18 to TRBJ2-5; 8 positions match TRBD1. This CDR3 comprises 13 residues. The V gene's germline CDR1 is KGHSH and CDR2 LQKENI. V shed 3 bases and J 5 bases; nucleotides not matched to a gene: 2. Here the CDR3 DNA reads TGTGCCAGCTCACCGGGACAGGAGGAGACCCAGTACTTC. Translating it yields CASSPGQEETQYF.

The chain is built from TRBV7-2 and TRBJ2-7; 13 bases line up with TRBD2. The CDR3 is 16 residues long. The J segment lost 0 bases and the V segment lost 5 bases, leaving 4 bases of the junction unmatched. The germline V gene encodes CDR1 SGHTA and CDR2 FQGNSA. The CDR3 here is CASSHWTSGGSYEQYF. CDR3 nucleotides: TGTGCCAGCAGCCACTGGACTAGCGGGGGCTCCTACGAGCAGTACTTC.

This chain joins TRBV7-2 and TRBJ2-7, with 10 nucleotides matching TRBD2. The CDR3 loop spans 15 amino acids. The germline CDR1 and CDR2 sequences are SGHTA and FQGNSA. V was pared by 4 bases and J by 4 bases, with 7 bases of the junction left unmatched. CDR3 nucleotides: TGTGCCAGCAGCTCTCCGGGACTAGCGAAATACGAGCAGTACTTC. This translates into CASSSPGLAKYEQYF.

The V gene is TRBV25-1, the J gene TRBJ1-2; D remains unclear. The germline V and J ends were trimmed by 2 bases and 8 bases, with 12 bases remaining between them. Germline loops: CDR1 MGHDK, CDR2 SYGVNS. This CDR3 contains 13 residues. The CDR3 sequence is CASSEGQARGYTF. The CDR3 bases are TGTGCCAGCAGTGAAGGTCAGGCCAGGGGCTACACCTTC.

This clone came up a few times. This CDR3 is CASSVRLAGHNEQFF. The CDR3, as DNA: TGTGCCAGCAGCGTCCGACTAGCGGGCCACAATGAGCAGTTCTTC. The chain couples TRBV9 to TRBJ2-1, with TRBD2 matching over 10 bases. The germline V gene has CDR1 SGDLS and CDR2 YYNGEE. The V and J ends lost 2 bases and 5 bases, in that order; junction bases with no gene match: 4. This CDR3 spans 15 amino acids.